This TCR beta chain was profiled in a study of breast tumors, draining lymph nodes, adjacent tissues. General study points: Tumors had less TCR diversity than lymph nodes, more than nontumor tissue. Data fit most tumor T cells coming from lymph node, expanding in tumor.

In TCRdb, the multiplex PCR reads were re-called with MiXCR into one record per CDR3 protein. Of under 250,000 distinct CDR3 sequences listed, approximately 29% were seen once; the top ten hold over 1.1%. The lymph nodes were axillary draining lymph nodes from breast cancer patients. As regards this clonotype: The antigen is unknown.

CDR3 length equals 16 residues. CDR1 and CDR2 from the germline V gene are SEHNR and FQNEAQ (reference sequence). Trimming cost V 3 bases and J 2 bases, with 13 bases left between them. The chain links TRBV7-9 to TRBJ2-2; D is perhaps TRBD1 or TRBD2 (5 bases each). The receptor's source is a female donor with breast cancer. Some clones in this sample may be carry-over from other donors' samples. Sequences were obtained from axillary lymph node tissue. The CDR3 DNA reads as TGTGCCAGCAGCTTCGGGACGGCTGGAAACACCGGGGAGCTGTTTTTT. Translation gives CASSFGTAGNTGELFF.